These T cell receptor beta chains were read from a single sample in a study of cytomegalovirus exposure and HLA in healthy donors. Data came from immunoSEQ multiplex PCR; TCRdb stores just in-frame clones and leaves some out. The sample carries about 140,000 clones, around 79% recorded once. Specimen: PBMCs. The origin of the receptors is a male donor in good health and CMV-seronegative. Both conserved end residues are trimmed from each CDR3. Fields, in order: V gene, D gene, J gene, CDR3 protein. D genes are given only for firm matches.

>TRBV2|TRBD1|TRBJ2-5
ASSEPTGGMKTQY
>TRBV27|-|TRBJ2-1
ASTGWDEQF
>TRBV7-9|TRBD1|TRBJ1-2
ASSNAPGTGGVLNGYT
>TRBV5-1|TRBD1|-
ASSWTEMGQATYEQY
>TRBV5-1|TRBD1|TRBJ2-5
ASSLGQGGRETQY
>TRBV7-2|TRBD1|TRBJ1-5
ASSPFSGTGGNQPQH
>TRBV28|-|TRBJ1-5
ASSFGVDNQPQH
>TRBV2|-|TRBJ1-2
ASRLTGYGYT
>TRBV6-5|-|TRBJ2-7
ASSYLQGRDEQY
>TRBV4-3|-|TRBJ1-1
ASSQTGNTEAF
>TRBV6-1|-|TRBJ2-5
ASKAGGRETQY
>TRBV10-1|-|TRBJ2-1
ASATDEQF
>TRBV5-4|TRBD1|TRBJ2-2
ASSARDREITGELF
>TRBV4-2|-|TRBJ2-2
ASSQADITGELF
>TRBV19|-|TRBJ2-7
ASSIDHDRTYEQY
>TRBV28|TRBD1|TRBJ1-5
ASSPGTGVVVQPQH
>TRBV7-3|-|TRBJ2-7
ASSSGGPEQY
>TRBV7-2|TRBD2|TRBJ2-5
ASSSLAGVIQKTQY
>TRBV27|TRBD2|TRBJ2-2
ASTAGLAGARWELF
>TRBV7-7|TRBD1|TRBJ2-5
ASSLDRVGETQY
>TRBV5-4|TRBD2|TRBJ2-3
ASSFLTSGGSDTQY
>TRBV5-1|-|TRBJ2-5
ASSSLWYQETQY
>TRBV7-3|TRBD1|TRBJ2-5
ASSPGTGGQETQY
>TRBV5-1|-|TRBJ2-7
ASSLGAGQLANYEQY
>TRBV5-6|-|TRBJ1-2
ASTGSFNYGYT
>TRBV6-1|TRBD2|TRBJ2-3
ASGISGTTDTQY
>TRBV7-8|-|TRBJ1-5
ASRAGYNQPQH
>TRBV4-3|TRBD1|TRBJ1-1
ASSPGQGFEAF
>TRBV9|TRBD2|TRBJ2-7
ASSVGSGGAYEQY
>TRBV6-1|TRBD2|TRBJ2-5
ASKGLAGQETQY
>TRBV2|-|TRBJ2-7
ASSPGLGLGEQY
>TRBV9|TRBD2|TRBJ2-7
ASSAAGGPQGEQY
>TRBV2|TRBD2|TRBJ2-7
ARGVAGAVHEQY
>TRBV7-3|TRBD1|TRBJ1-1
ASSLRDRDNTEAF
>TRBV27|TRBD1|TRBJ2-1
ASSFSDRVGNEQF
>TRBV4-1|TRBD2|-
ASSQVILAGNYEQY
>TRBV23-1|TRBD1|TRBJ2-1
ASSQPGQGREGTHWDEQF
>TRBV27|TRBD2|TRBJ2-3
ASSPTSGGAFGTDTQY
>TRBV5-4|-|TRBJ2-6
ASNEHSGANVLT
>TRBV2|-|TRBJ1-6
ASQDNSPLH
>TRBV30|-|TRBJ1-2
AWNPTANYGYT
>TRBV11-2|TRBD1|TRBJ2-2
ASRSIRDSNTGELF
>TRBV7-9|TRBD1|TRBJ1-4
ASSPPRGRPNEKLF
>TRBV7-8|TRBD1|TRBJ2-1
ASSLDRGLYNEQF
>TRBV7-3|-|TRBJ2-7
ASSKGSAGEQY
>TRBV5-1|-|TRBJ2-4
ASSLGQGGAKNSQY
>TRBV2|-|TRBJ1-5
ASSDRGYSNQPQH
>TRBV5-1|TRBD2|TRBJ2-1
ASSLAGSYNEQF
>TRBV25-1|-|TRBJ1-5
ASSDGQPSNQPQH
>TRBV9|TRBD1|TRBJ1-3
ASSVGDRGSGNTIY
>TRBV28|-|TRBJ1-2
ASSGTSTYGYT
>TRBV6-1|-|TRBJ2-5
ASSEGGRGETQY
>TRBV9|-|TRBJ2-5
ASSLHRGGQETQY
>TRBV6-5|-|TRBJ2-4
ASSYSRGLTKNIQY
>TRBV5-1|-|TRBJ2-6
ASSLAGEGGANVLT